A single sample is the source of the 28 T cell receptor beta chains below, sequenced in a study of blood T cell repertoires in COVID-19. Clones were read by immunoSEQ multiplex PCR, and TCRdb kept only the in-frame ones, dropping some. The sample shows around 200,000 clones, roughly 80% of them seen only once. Sequencing was performed on peripheral blood. All receptors come from a woman in her thirties or forties with COVID-19, enrolled during active disease.

The CDR3 reads CASSPLAASTDTQYF. CDR3 bases: TGTGCCAGCAGTCCCCTAGCCGCTAGCACAGATACGCAGTATTTT. This rearrangement joins TRBV6-5 to TRBJ2-3, with D perhaps matching TRBD2 (5 bases). The germline V gene has CDR1 MNHEY and CDR2 SVGAGI. The V end was cut by 5 bases, the J end by 0 bases, with 12 bases between. The CDR3 has 15 amino acids.

The V and J genes are TRBV19 and TRBJ1-5, with D maybe TRBD1 (6 bases). Germline V gene data show CDR1 as LNHDA and CDR2 as SQIVND (reference sequence). V lost 5 bases and J lost 0, with 11 bases in between. The CDR3 contains 15 residues. The DNA of the CDR3 is TGTGCCAGTAGTGTGGACAGATATAGCAATCAGCCCCAGCATTTT. This sequence encodes CASSVDRYSNQPQHF.

The gene calls are TRBV18 and TRBJ1-1, with D possibly TRBD1 on 5 matching bases. Germline V gene data show CDR1 as KGHSH and CDR2 as LQKENI. The CDR3 runs 14 residues. The V end was cut by 0 bases, the J end by 7 bases, with 12 bases between. The DNA of the CDR3 is TGTGCCAGCTCACCACCATCCCTGCAGGGTGAAGCTTTCTTT. Its protein is CASSPPSLQGEAFF. The whole variable domain, filled in from reference TRBV18 and TRBJ1-1, reads NAGVMQNPRHLVRRRGQEARLRCSPMKGHSHVYWYRQLPEEGLKFMVYLQKENIIDESGMPKERFSAEFPKEGPSILRIQQVVRGDSAAYFCASSPPSLQGEAFFGQGTRLTVV.

This chain links TRBV3-1 (or the pseudogene TRBV3-2) with TRBJ1-3, with no clear D. Deletions cut 7 bases from V and 0 bases from J, with 7 bases between. The CDR3 covers 13 residues. Germline lookup yields CDR1 LGHDT and CDR2 YNNKEL (reference sequence). The CDR3 here is CASTRLSGNTIYF. In nucleotides, the CDR3 is TGTGCCAGCACCAGGCTCTCTGGAAACACCATATATTTT.

This clone was picked up many times. This chain uses TRBV30 with TRBJ1-2; D gene ambiguous. The V end lost 2 bases, the J end lost 6 bases, and 13 bases lay between the germline ends. From germline, CDR1 is GTSNPN and CDR2 SVGIG (reference sequence). This CDR3 spans 13 amino acids. The CDR3 DNA sequence: TGTGCCTGGAGTCTGTTGACCCTAGATGGCTACACCTTC. This translates into CAWSLLTLDGYTF.

V and J are TRBV12-3 or TRBV12-4 and TRBJ1-5, with a weak D call TRBD1 (6 bases). The V gene lost 3 bases and the J gene lost 3 bases, with 6 bases spanning the gap. The CDR3 length is 13 residues. CDR3 region: CASSLGHNQPQHF. The CDR3 DNA sequence: TGTGCCAGCAGTTTGGGACACAATCAGCCCCAGCATTTT.

CDR3 sequence: CASSIETSGRRNIQYF. CDR3 sequence (DNA): TGTGCCAGTAGTATAGAGACTAGCGGGAGGAGGAACATTCAGTACTTC. V gene TRBV19 combines with J gene TRBJ2-4; 13 nucleotides agree with TRBD2. This CDR3 is built from 16 residues. Per the germline V gene, CDR1 is LNHDA and CDR2 is SQIVND (reference sequence). The ends lost 0 bases at V and 7 bases at J; junction bases unmatched: 3. The whole variable domain, remainder taken from reference TRBV19 and TRBJ2-4, is DGGITQSPKYLFRKEGQNVTLSCEQNLNHDAMYWYRQDPGQGLRLIYYSQIVNDFQKGDIAEGYSVSREKKESFPLTVTSAQKNPTAFYLCASSIETSGRRNIQYFGAGTRLSVL.

The chain couples TRBV2 to TRBJ1-2; maybe TRBD1 (5 bases). CDR1 SNHLY and CDR2 FYNNEI come from the germline V gene. The V end was cut by 9 bases, the J end by 7 bases, with 21 bases between. The CDR3 is 14 amino acids. The CDR3 is CARGQVQRAGGYTF. The CDR3 bases are TGTGCCAGGGGGCAGGTTCAGCGGGCGGGTGGCTACACCTTC.

The chain is built from TRBV6-5 and TRBJ2-1, with TRBD2 matching over 7 bases. The V gene's germline CDR1 is MNHEY and CDR2 SVGAGI. CDR3 length equals 13 residues. The trim removed 0 bases at V and 9 bases at J, leaving 2 bases unmatched. The CDR3 here is CASSYSWGGEQFF. DNA for the CDR3: TGTGCCAGCAGTTACTCGTGGGGGGGTGAGCAGTTCTTC.

The V gene is TRBV9, the J gene TRBJ2-3; 9 bases map to TRBD2. Looked up from germline, CDR1 is SGDLS and CDR2 is YYNGEE. V gave up 2 bases and J gave up 4 bases; unmatched junction bases: 5. The CDR3 length is 15 residues. The CDR3 DNA reads TGTGCCAGCAGCGTCCGCGGGGGGGCCCCAGATACGCAGTATTTT. Translated, it gives CASSVRGGAPDTQYF.

The genes are TRBV5-5 and TRBJ1-1, with D perhaps matching TRBD1 (5 bases). V gave up 2 bases and J gave up 4 bases, with 15 bases separating them. CDR3 size: 15 residues. CDR1 and CDR2 (germline): SGHKS, YYEKEE (reference sequence). The CDR3 sequence: CASSLQAGRATEAFF. The CDR3 coding sequence is TGTGCCAGCAGCTTACAGGCAGGGAGGGCCACTGAAGCTTTCTTT.

The chain couples TRBV19 to TRBJ2-1; 7 bases align to TRBD1. This CDR3 has 14 residues. CDR1 LNHDA and CDR2 SQIVND come from the germline V gene (reference sequence). V lost 7 bases and J lost 7; bases outside the gene matches: 10. The DNA for the CDR3 is TGTGCCAGTACGACAGGGCTCTTTACTAATGAGCAGTTCTTC. It is translated as CASTTGLFTNEQFF.

The chain links TRBV30 to TRBJ1-2; no reliable D call. CDR1 GTSNPN and CDR2 SVGIG come from the germline V gene (reference sequence). The CDR3 sequence is 12 residues long. V lost 5 bases and J lost 1, with 8 bases in between. The CDR3 here is CAWGEFNYGYTF. CDR3 bases: TGTGCCTGGGGGGAGTTTAACTATGGCTACACCTTC. The entire variable domain, with the rest obtained from reference TRBV30 and TRBJ1-2, is as follows: SQTIHQWPATLVQPVGSPLSLECTVEGTSNPNLYWYRQAAGRGLQLLFYSVGIGQISSEVPQNLSASRPQDRQFILSSKKLLLSDSGFYLCAWGEFNYGYTFGSGTRLTVV.

The V call is TRBV7-9, the J call TRBJ2-3, with TRBD1 identical over 8 bases. V was pared by 2 bases and J by 6 bases, with 7 bases of the junction left unmatched. Germline-derived CDR1 and CDR2 are SEHNR and FQNEAQ (reference sequence). The CDR3 runs 15 residues. In DNA form, the CDR3 reads TGTGCCAGCAGCTTAACGCAGGGGGCGAAGGATACGCAGTATTTT. Translating it yields CASSLTQGAKDTQYF.

This clone has just a few counts. This sequence joins TRBV20-1 and TRBJ1-4, with 7 bases identical to TRBD1. V lost 5 bases and J lost 5; bases outside the gene matches: 5. CDR3 length equals 13 residues. Per the germline V gene, CDR1 is DFQATT and CDR2 is SNEGSKA (reference sequence). The CDR3 coding sequence is TGCAGTGCTGGTGGGACAGTAAATGAAAAACTGTTTTTT. This gives the protein CSAGGTVNEKLFF.

The chain recombines TRBV11-3 with TRBJ2-7, with D maybe TRBD1 (6 bases). CDR3 length: 13 residues. V lost 4 bases and J 4 bases, leaving 11 bases between the germline ends. Germline V CDR1 and CDR2: SGHNT, YENEEA. CDR3 region: CASSYGGEYEQYF. In nucleotides, the CDR3 is TGTGCCAGCAGCTATGGGGGCGAATACGAGCAGTACTTC. Using reference TRBV11-3 and TRBJ2-7 for the parts outside the CDR3, the full variable domain is EAGVVQSPRYKIIEKKQPVAFWCNPISGHNTLYWYLQNLGQGPELLIRYENEEAVDDSQLPKDRFSAERLKGVDSTLKIQPAELGDSAVYLCASSYGGEYEQYFGPGTRLTVT.

The chain has TRBV7-9 and TRBJ2-2; D not resolved. The germline V gene encodes CDR1 SEHNR and CDR2 FQNEAQ (reference sequence). This CDR3 spans 14 amino acids. Trimming removed 5 bases from V and 6 bases from J, with 13 bases in between. This CDR3 reads CASSPALASGELFF. The CDR3 DNA sequence: TGTGCCAGCAGCCCGGCCTTAGCTTCCGGGGAGCTGTTTTTT.

The chain couples TRBV2 to TRBJ2-7, with D unresolved. V lost 3 bases, J lost 4 bases, and 13 bases lay in between. Germline CDR1 SNHLY, CDR2 FYNNEI. This CDR3 spans 14 amino acids. The CDR3 region is CASSEAPRSYEQYF. CDR3 bases: TGTGCCAGCAGTGAGGCACCTAGGTCGTACGAGCAGTACTTC. Full variable domain (remainder filled in from reference TRBV2 and TRBJ2-7): EPEVTQTPSHQVTQMGQEVILRCVPISNHLYFYWYRQILGQKVEFLVSFYNNEISEKSEIFDDQFSVERPDGSNFTLKIRSTKLEDSAMYFCASSEAPRSYEQYFGPGTRLTVT.

V is TRBV7-2 and J is TRBJ2-3; D remains ambiguous. Trimming cost V 1 base and J 2 bases, with 4 bases left between them. Germline values: CDR1 SGHTA, CDR2 FQGNSA. The CDR3 loop spans 13 amino acids. The DNA of the CDR3 is TGTGCCAGCAGCTTAGGGGCCACAGATACGCAGTATTTT. Translating it yields CASSLGATDTQYF.

The genes are TRBV5-1 and TRBJ2-5; TRBD2 is a possible D gene (5 bases). Germline V gives CDR1 SGHRS, CDR2 YFSETQ. V dropped 4 bases and J dropped 5 bases, with 12 bases sitting between them. CDR3 size: 13 residues. As DNA, the CDR3 is TGCGCCAGCAGCCAACAGTGGAGGGAGACCCAGTACTTC. Its translation is CASSQQWRETQYF.

In this sample, this clone turned up a few times. The genes are TRBV7-2 and TRBJ1-1; D might be TRBD1 (6 bases). Germline V CDR1 and CDR2: SGHTA, FQGNSA. The V end lost 0 bases, the J end lost 8 bases, and 10 bases lay between the germline ends. CDR3 length: 13 amino acids. CDR3 loop: CASSLARGPEAFF. The CDR3 bases are TGTGCCAGCAGCTTAGCCAGGGGTCCCGAAGCTTTCTTT. Full variable domain (outside the CDR3, taken from reference TRBV7-2 and TRBJ1-1): GAGVSQSPSNKVTEKGKDVELRCDPISGHTALYWYRQSLGQGLEFLIYFQGNSAPDKSGLPSDRFSAERTGGSVSTLTIQRTQQEDSAVYLCASSLARGPEAFFGQGTRLTVV.

The chain combines TRBV30 with TRBJ1-2; 10 bases are shared with TRBD1. V lost 0 bases and J lost 5; bases outside the gene matches: 6. Germline-derived CDR1 and CDR2 are GTSNPN and SVGIG (reference sequence). The CDR3 spans 15 residues. The CDR3 DNA follows: TGTGCCTGGAGTGTTCCGGGACAGGGGATTTATGGCTACACCTTC. It is translated as CAWSVPGQGIYGYTF.

The chain links TRBV2 to TRBJ1-5; perhaps TRBD1 as D (6 bases). The CDR3 runs 13 residues. Between the trimmed V and J ends, which lost 5 bases and 5 bases, there was a span of 10 bases. Germline CDR1 is SNHLY and CDR2 is FYNNEI. The DNA for the CDR3 is TGTGCCAGCAGTCCCGGGGGGCATCAGCCCCAGCATTTT. Translation: CASSPGGHQPQHF.

The chain uses TRBV7-2 and TRBJ2-7; unclear D gene. CDR1 is SGHTA and CDR2 is FQGNSA in the germline V gene. Trimming removed 5 bases from V and 3 bases from J, with 11 bases in between. This CDR3 is 13 amino acids long. For the CDR3, the DNA is TGTGCCAGCAGCCTTAGCCCAATCTACGAGCAGTACTTC. It codes for CASSLSPIYEQYF.

This clone was recorded a few times. The chain links TRBV2 to TRBJ2-7, with 8 bases aligning to TRBD1. J gave up 6 bases and V 2 bases, and 9 bases lay outside the gene matches. The CDR3 runs to 15 residues. Germline V lookup: CDR1 SNHLY, CDR2 FYNNEI. The chain's CDR3 is CASSETGTGTGEQYF. The DNA of the CDR3 is TGTGCCAGCAGTGAAACCGGGACAGGTACTGGCGAGCAGTACTTC.

This chain joins TRBV6-5 and TRBJ1-1; D is perhaps TRBD1 (6 bases). The CDR3 contains 15 residues. Germline V lookup: CDR1 MNHEY, CDR2 SVGAGI. The V end lost 7 bases, the J end lost 0 bases, and 15 bases lay between the germline ends. CDR3: CASNVFTGMNTEAFF. The DNA of the CDR3 is TGTGCCAGCAATGTATTCACAGGGATGAACACTGAAGCTTTCTTT.

The chain links TRBV12-3 or TRBV12-4 to TRBJ2-1; tentatively, D is TRBD2 (5 bases). CDR3 size: 10 residues. The ends were cut back, 6 bases at V and 14 bases at J, with 11 bases in the middle. CDR3 DNA sequence: TGTGCCAGCAGGGGAGAGGCCGAGTTCTTC. Protein sequence: CASRGEAEFF.

As for this clone: Other DNA sequences in this sample translate to the same CDR3. The rearrangement uses TRBV2 and TRBJ2-5, with unresolved D. CDR3 length equals 13 residues. Germline CDR1 SNHLY, CDR2 FYNNEI. V gave up 4 bases and J gave up 3 bases, with 9 bases separating them. CDR3 sequence reads: CASSGTAKETQYF. DNA for the CDR3: TGTGCCAGCAGTGGAACAGCTAAAGAGACCCAGTACTTC. The full variable domain, with the rest looked up from reference TRBV2 and TRBJ2-5, is EPEVTQTPSHQVTQMGQEVILRCVPISNHLYFYWYRQILGQKVEFLVSFYNNEISEKSEIFDDQFSVERPDGSNFTLKIRSTKLEDSAMYFCASSGTAKETQYFGPGTRLLVL.